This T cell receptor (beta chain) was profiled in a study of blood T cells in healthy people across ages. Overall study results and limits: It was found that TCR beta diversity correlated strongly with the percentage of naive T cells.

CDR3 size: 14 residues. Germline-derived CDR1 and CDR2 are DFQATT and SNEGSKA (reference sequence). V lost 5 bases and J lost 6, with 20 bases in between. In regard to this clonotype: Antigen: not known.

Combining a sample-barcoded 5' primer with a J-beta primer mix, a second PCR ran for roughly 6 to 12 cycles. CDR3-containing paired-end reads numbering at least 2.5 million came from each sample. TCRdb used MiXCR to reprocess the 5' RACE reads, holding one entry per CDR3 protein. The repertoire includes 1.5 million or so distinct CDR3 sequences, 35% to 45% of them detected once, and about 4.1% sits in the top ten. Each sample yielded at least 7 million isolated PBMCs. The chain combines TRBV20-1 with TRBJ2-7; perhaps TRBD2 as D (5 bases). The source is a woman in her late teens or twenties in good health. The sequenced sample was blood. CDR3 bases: TGCAGTGCTTCCGGACGGGGTCCCGTAGGCGAGCAGTACTTC. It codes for CSASGRGPVGEQYF.